This T cell receptor beta chain was sequenced for a study of cytomegalovirus exposure and HLA in healthy donors. Study-wide results and limits: For TCR beta chains, V- and J-gene trimming was later linked to a missense DCLRE1C variant. Prior analysis indicated that the majority of TCR beta V segments exhibited productivity approximately 87% or approximately 30% of the time.

PCR used 60 Vbeta primers and 13 Jbeta primers. This table comes from immunoSEQ multiplex PCR, and its TCRdb copy is limited to in-frame clones, with some not included. The sample consists of over 150,000 clones, approximately 80% of them appearing once. As regards this clone: Its antigen is unknown.

The sample was PBMCs. The clonotype originates from a man aged 25-40 years in good health and CMV-seropositive.

CDR3 sequence (DNA): TGCGCCAGCAGCACCGAGGGACTTAACTATGGCTACACCTTC. As protein: CASSTEGLNYGYTF. The chain combines TRBV5-1 with TRBJ1-2; TRBD1 is a possible D gene (5 bases). CDR1 is SGHRS, CDR2 YFSETQ, per germline. The V and J ends lost 4 bases and 1 base respectively, with 11 bases between them. This CDR3 spans 14 amino acids.